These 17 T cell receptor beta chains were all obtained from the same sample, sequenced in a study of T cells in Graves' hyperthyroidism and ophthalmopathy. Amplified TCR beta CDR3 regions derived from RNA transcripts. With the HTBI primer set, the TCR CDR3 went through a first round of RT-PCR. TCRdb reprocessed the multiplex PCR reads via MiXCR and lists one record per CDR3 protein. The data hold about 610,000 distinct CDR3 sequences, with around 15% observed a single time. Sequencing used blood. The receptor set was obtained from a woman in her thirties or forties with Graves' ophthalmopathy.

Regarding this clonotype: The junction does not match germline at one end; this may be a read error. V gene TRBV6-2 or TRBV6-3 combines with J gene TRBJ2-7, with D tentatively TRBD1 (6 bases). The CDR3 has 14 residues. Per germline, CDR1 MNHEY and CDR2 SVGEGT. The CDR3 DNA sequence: TGTGCCAGCAGTTACTCGACAGGCTCCTACGTGCAGTACTTC. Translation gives CASSYSTGSYVQYF.

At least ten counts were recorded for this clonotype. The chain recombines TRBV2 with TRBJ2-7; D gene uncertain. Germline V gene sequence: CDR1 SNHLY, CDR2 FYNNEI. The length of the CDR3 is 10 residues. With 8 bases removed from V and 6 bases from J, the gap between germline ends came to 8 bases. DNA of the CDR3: TGTGCCAGCTTAGGAATCGAGCAGTACTTC. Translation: CASLGIEQYF.

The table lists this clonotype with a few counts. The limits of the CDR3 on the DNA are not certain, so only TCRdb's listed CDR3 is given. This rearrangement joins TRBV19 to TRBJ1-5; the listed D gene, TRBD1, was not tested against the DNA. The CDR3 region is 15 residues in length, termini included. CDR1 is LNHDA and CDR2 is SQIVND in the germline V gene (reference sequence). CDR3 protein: CASSVGQGAGRAWYF.

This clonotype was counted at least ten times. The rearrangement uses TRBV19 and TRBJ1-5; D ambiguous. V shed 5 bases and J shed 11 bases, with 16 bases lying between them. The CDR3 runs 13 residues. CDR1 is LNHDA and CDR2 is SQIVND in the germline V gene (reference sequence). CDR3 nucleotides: TGTGCCAGTAGTTCAACCGGCCAAGGCGCCCAGCATTTT. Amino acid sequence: CASSSTGQGAQHF.

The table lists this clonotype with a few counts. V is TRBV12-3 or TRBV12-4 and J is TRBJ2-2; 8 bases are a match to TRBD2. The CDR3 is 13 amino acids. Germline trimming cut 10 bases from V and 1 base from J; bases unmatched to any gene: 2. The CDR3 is CATTSENTGELFF. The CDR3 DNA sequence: TGTGCCACGACTAGCGAGAACACCGGGGAGCTGTTTTTT.

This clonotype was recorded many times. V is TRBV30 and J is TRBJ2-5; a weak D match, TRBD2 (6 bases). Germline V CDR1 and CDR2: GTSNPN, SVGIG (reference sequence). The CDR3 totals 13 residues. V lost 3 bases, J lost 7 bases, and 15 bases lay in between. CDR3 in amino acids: CAWSGSMDGTQYF. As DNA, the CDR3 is TGTGCCTGGAGCGGGAGTATGGATGGGACCCAGTACTTC.

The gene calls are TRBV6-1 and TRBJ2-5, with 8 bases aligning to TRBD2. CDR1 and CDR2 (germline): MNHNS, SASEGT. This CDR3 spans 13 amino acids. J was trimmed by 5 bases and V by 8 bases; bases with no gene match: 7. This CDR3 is CASQLAARETQYF. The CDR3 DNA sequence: TGTGCCAGCCAACTAGCGGCCCGCGAGACCCAGTACTTC.

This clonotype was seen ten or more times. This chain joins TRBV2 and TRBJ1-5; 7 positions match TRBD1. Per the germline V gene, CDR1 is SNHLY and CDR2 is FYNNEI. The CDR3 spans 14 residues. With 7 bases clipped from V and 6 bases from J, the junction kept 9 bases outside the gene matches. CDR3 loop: CASMLQGLGQPQHF. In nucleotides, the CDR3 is TGTGCCAGCATGCTACAGGGGCTCGGTCAGCCCCAGCATTTT.

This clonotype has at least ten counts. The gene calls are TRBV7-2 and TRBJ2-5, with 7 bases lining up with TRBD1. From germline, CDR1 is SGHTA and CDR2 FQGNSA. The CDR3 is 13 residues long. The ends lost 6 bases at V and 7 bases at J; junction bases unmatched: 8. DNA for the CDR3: TGTGCCAGCAGTGGGCCGGGACAGTTGACCCAGTACTTC. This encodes CASSGPGQLTQYF.

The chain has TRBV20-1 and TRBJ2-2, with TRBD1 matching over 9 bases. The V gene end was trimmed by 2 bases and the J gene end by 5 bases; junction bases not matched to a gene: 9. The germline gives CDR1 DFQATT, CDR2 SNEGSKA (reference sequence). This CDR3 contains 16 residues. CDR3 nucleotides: TGCAGTGCTAGAAGCCGGGACAGGGCTGCAACCGGGGAGCTGTTTTTT. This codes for CSARSRDRAATGELFF.

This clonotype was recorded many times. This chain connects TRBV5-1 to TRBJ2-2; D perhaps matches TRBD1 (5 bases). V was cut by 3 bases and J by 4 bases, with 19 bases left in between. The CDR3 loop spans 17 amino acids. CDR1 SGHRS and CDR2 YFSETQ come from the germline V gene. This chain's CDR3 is CASSSNVQGRVTGELFF. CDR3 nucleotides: TGCGCCAGCAGCTCTAACGTACAAGGCAGGGTCACCGGGGAGCTGTTTTTT.

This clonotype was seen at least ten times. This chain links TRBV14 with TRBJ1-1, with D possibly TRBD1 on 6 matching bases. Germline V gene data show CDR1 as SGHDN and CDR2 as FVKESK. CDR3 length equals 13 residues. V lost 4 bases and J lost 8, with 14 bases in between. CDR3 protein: CASSRQVLSEAFF. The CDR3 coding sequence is TGTGCCAGCAGCCGACAGGTCCTGTCAGAAGCTTTCTTT.

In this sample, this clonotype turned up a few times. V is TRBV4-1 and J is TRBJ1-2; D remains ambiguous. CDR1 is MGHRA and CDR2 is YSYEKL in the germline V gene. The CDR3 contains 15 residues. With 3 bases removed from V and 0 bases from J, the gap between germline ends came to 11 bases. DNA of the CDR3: TGCGCCAGCAGCCAGGAGACTCGGGCTAACTATGGCTACACCTTC. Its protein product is CASSQETRANYGYTF.

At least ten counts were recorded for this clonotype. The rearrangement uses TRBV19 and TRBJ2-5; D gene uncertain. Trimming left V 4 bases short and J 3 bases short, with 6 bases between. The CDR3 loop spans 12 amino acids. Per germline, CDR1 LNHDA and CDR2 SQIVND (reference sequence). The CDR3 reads CASSTREETQYF. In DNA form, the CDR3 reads TGTGCCAGTAGTACGAGAGAAGAGACCCAGTACTTC. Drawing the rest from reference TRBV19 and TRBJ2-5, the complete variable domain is DGGITQSPKYLFRKEGQNVTLSCEQNLNHDAMYWYRQDPGQGLRLIYYSQIVNDFQKGDIAEGYSVSREKKESFPLTVTSAQKNPTAFYLCASSTREETQYFGPGTRLLVL.

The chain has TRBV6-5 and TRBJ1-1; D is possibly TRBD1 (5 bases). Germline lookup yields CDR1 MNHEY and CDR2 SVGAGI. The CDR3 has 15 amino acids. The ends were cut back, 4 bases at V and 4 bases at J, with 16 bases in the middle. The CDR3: CASSLSVGHGTEAFF. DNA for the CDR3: TGTGCCAGCAGTTTATCGGTGGGGCACGGCACTGAAGCTTTCTTT.

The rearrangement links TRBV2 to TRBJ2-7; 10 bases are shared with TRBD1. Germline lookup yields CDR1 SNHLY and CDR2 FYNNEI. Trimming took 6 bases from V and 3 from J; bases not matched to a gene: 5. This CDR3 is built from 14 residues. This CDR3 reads CASSQTGGNYEQYF. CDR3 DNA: TGTGCCAGCAGCCAGACAGGGGGCAACTACGAGCAGTACTTC.

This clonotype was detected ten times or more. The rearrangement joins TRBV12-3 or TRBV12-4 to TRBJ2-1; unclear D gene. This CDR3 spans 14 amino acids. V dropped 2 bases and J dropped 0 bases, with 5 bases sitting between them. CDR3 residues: CASSLSSSYNEQFF. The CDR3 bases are TGTGCCAGCAGTTTATCGAGCTCCTACAATGAGCAGTTCTTC.